This TCR beta chain derives from a study of cytomegalovirus exposure and HLA in healthy donors. Study-wide findings and caveats: Reports state that TCR beta sequences accurately predicted most subjects' HLA-A and HLA-B alleles.

The CDR3 is 14 amino acids. Germline trimming cut 3 bases from V and 2 bases from J; bases unmatched to any gene: 3. Germline CDR1 reads ENHRY; CDR2 reads SYGVKD. 13 Jbeta primers and 60 Vbeta primers were used for the PCR. Libraries were prepared by immunoSEQ multiplex PCR; TCRdb keeps only in-frame clonotypes and omits some of them. Seen here are roughly 55,000 clones, more than 65% observed once, and the top ten hold approximately 35%. Turning to this clone: The antigen remains unidentified.

The V call is TRBV10-3, the J call TRBJ2-7, with 8 nucleotides matching TRBD1. The receptor's source is a man aged 35-49 years in good health and CMV-seropositive. Sample: PBMCs. The CDR3 here is CAISDDRGAYEQYF. CDR3 nucleotide sequence: TGTGCCATCAGTGACGACAGGGGAGCCTACGAGCAGTACTTC.